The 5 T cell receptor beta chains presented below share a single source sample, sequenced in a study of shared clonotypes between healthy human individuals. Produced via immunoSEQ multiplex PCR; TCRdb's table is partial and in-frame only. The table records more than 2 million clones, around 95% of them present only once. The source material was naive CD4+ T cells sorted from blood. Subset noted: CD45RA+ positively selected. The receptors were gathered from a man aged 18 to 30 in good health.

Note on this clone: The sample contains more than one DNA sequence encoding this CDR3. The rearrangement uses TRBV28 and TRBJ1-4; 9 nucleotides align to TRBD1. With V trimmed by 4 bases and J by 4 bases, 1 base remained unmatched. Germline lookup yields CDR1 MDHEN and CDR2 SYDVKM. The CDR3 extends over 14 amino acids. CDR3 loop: CASSSGQGNEKLFF. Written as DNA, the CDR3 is TGTGCCAGCAGTTCGGGACAGGGTAATGAAAAACTGTTTTTT.

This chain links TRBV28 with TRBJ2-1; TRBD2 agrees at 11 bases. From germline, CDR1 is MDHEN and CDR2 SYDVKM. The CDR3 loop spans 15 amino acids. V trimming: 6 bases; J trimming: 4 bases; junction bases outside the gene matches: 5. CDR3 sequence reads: CASRSTSGAYNEQFF. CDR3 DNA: TGTGCCAGCAGATCGACTAGCGGGGCATACAATGAGCAGTTCTTC.

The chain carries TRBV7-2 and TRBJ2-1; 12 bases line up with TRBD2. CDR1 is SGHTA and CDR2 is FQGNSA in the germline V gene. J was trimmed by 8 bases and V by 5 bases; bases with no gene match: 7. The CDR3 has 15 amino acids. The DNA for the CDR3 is TGTGCCAGCAGCCCACGACTAGCGGGAGATCATGAGCAGTTCTTC. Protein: CASSPRLAGDHEQFF. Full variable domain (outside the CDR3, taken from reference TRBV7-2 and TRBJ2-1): GAGVSQSPSNKVTEKGKDVELRCDPISGHTALYWYRQSLGQGLEFLIYFQGNSAPDKSGLPSDRFSAERTGGSVSTLTIQRTQQEDSAVYLCASSPRLAGDHEQFFGPGTRLTVL.

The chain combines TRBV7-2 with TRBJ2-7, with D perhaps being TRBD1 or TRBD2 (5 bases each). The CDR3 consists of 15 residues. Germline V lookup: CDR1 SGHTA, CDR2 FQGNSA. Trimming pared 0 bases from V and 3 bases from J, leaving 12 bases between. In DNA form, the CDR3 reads TGTGCCAGCAGCTTAGCTGGGGACGGGCTCTACGAGCAGTACTTC. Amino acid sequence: CASSLAGDGLYEQYF.

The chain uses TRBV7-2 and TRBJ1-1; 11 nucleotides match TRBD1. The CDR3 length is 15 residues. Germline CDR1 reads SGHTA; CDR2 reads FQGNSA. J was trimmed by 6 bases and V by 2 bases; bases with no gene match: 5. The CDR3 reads CASSLKGQGVAEAFF. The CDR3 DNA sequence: TGTGCCAGCAGCTTAAAGGGACAGGGGGTAGCTGAAGCTTTCTTT.